Below, one T cell receptor (beta chain) is given with its context. Its antigen remains undetermined. Base qualities are missing; no much larger clone stands one base away. According to the study, the label for this sample's treatment or condition signals: in vitro stimulation with specific CMV peptide epitopes to enrich CMV-specific T cells. These data originate in a study of T cell repertoires in cytomegalovirus infection (dated by TCRdb to between 2019 and 2020). Background for the entire study: Peptide stimulations targeted recently identified HLA-C-restricted CMV epitopes, whose presentation resists viral immunomodulation, together with well-studied HLA-B-restricted epitopes. Because public TCR beta signatures pointed to carriage of CMV infection together with the matching HLA type, the HLA type of each donor mattered for the analysis.

On the study overall, not on this receptor specifically: In both this cohort and an independent cohort of several hundred donors, the cumulative frequency of public TCR beta family members distinguished carriers of CMV infection plus the relevant HLA type. In the ex vivo response, HLA-C-restricted CMV-specific TCR beta clonotypes were dominant, and in two of eight donors the single most frequent clonotype came from this HLA-C-restricted group.

From the germline V gene, CDR1 is SGHAT and CDR2 is FQNNGV. At the junction V is shortened by 4 bases and J by 2 bases; bases outside the gene matches: 2. The CDR3 holds 13 amino acids from the cysteine to the phenylalanine. The read is trimmed to its CDR3 DNA, 39 bases read in frame from base 1. The instrument given in TCRdb is Illumina HiSeq 1500. TCRdb reprocessing: public reads trimmed at Q25 with fastp, clones called with MiXCR, in-frame beta chains kept. When rows share a CDR3 protein, they turn into one entry using the most common DNA and genes. The sample includes a few hundred thousand distinct CDR3 sequences, with under 45% observed a single time. Of the sample, about 39% is held by the ten largest clones.

The rearranged segments are TRBV11-2 and TRBJ2-7; TRBD2 aligns with 7 central bases. This TCR was sampled from a human donor in good health (CMV status not recorded). Some clones in this sample may be carry-over from other donors' samples. The material was cultured PBMCs, obtained from culture after CMV antigen stimulation. The CDR3 protein is CASSWTSAYEQYF. The nucleotides read TGTGCCAGCAGCTGGACTAGTGCCTACGAGCAGTACTTC.